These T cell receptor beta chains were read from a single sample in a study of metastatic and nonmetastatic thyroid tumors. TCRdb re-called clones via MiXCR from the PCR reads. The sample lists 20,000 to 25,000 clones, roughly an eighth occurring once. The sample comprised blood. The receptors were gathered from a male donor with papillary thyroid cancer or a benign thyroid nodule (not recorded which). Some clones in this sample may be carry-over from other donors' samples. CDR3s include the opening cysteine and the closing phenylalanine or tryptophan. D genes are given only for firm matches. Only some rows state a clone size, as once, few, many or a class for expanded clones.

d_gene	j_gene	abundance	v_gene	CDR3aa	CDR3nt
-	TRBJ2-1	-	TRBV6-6	CASSYSGSAEQFF	TGTGCCAGCAGTTACTCGGGCTCCGCGGAGCAGTTCTTC
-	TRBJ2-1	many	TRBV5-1	CASSLILGGNEQFF	TGCGCCAGCAGCTTAATCCTGGGGGGCAATGAGCAGTTCTTC
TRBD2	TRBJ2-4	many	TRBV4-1	CASSQDPSGGNIQYF	TGCGCCAGCAGCCAAGATCCGAGCGGGGGGAACATTCAGTACTTC
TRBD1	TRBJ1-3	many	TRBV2	CASSPIGQGGNTIYF	TGTGCCAGCAGTCCGATAGGACAGGGTGGAAACACCATATATTTT
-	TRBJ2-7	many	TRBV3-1	CASSQRGSGVHSYEQYF	TGTGCCAGCAGCCAACGGGGGTCTGGGGTCCATTCCTACGAGCAGTACTTC
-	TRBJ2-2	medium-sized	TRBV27	CASSLALSGGELFF	TGTGCCAGCAGTCTAGCCCTTTCCGGCGGGGAGCTGTTTTTT
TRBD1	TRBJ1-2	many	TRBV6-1	CASRTGLGYGYTF	TGTGCCAGCAGGACAGGGCTAGGGTATGGCTACACCTTC
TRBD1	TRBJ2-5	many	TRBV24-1	CATSDPWDRGEETQYF	TGTGCCACCAGTGATCCCTGGGACAGGGGGGAAGAGACCCAGTACTTC
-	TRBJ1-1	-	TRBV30	CAWTQGTEAFF	TGTGCCTGGACCCAGGGAACTGAAGCTTTCTTT
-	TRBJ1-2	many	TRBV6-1	CASSLDRNYGYTF	TGTGCCAGCAGTTTGGACAGAAACTATGGCTACACCTTC
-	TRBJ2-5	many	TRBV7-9	CASSPTSTLQETQYF	TGTGCCAGCAGTCCGACTAGTACCCTACAAGAGACCCAGTACTTC
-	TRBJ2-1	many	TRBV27	CASSPGWGGANNEQFF	TGTGCCAGCAGCCCGGGTTGGGGGGGCGCCAACAATGAGCAGTTCTTC
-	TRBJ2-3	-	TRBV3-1	CASSQGFGGADTQYF	TGTGCCAGCAGCCAAGGGTTCGGGGGCGCAGATACGCAGTATTTT
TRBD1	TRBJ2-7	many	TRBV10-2	CASRPRQGSEQYF	TGCGCCAGCCGCCCTCGACAGGGTAGTGAGCAGTACTTC
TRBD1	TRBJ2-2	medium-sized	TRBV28	CASTGQGGTGELFF	TGTGCCAGCACGGGACAGGGCGGCACCGGGGAGCTGTTTTTT
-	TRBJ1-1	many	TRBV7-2	CASSLDGTRNTEAFF	TGTGCCAGCAGCTTAGACGGGACTCGGAACACTGAAGCTTTCTTT
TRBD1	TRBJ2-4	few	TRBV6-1	CASSDPTTGENIQYF	TGTGCCAGCAGTGACCCAACCACAGGGGAGAACATTCAGTACTTC
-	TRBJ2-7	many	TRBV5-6	CASSPLAAGSYEQYF	TGTGCCAGCAGCCCCTTAGCAGCTGGCTCCTACGAGCAGTACTTC
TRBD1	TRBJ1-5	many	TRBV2	CASSLDRGSNQPQHF	TGTGCCAGCAGTCTTGACAGGGGTAGCAATCAGCCCCAGCATTTT
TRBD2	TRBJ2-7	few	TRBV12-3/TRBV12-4	CASSFFGLAGLGSYEQYF	TGTGCCAGCAGTTTTTTTGGGCTAGCGGGACTGGGGTCCTACGAGCAGTACTTC
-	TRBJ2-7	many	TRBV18	CASSPRAQPSYEQYF	TGTGCCAGCTCACCACGGGCCCAGCCGTCCTACGAGCAGTACTTC
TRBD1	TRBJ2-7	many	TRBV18	CASSGQGNEQYF	TGTGCCAGCTCAGGACAGGGTAACGAGCAGTACTTC